This T cell receptor beta chain stems from a study of naive and memory T cell subsets. Study findings and constraints: Over 85% of naive TCR sequences appeared only once, unlike memory subsets. Especially in CD8 cells, naive repertoires contained a few larger clonotypes, possibly CD45RA-re-expressing memory cells.

Details on this clonotype: Antigen: not known.

Both TRBC1 and TRBC2 were covered by a beta constant-region primer of two equimolar oligonucleotides. Four rounds of PCR amplified the ligated cDNA using nested alpha and beta constant-region primers plus SP2. MiXCR was run by TCRdb on the UMI-ligation and nested PCR reads, yielding one entry per CDR3 protein. Among roughly 150,000 distinct CDR3 sequences listed, under 25% were seen once. The sequencing input was naive CD4+ T cells from blood. The sequence was obtained from a human donor in good health.

The CDR3 DNA reads as TGTGCCAGCAGCGGAACGGGGACAGGTCCTCGTCCGTACACCATATATTTT. It codes for CASSGTGTGPRPYTIYF. V and J are TRBV7-9 and TRBJ1-3; the match to TRBD1 covers 8 bases. Trimming cost V 5 bases and J 8 bases; bases outside gene matches: 17. This CDR3 contains 17 residues. Germline V gene lookup returns CDR1 SEHNR and CDR2 FQNEAQ (reference sequence). The entire variable domain, with the rest obtained from reference TRBV7-9 and TRBJ1-3, is as follows: DTGVSQNPRHKITKRGQNVTFRCDPISEHNRLYWYRQTLGQGPEFLTYFQNEAQLEKSRLLSDRFSAERPKGSFSTLEIQRTEQGDSAMYLCASSGTGTGPRPYTIYFGEGSWLTVV.